One T cell receptor beta chain is described in this entry. Seattle participants joined during active infection and were tracked over time. Study processing details: Reference gene primer amplification yielded estimated nucleated cell counts. TCRdb keeps only in-frame clones here, not all; method: immunoSEQ multiplex PCR. That table supplies the V and J calls and clone size; D and trimming were determined from the DNA. Of approximately 80,000 clones listed, 70% to 90% are singletons. J gave up 2 bases and V 2 bases, and 5 bases lay outside the gene matches. Germline V gives CDR1 SGHTA, CDR2 FQGTGA. The CDR3 runs 15 residues. The sample belongs to a study of blood T cell repertoires in COVID-19. For the study at large: Material from acute and convalescent COVID-19 was sourced from the United States, Italy and Spain.

This TCR was recovered from a woman of 80 years or more with COVID-19, enrolled during active disease. Sequencing was carried out using peripheral blood. This chain connects TRBV7-3 to TRBJ2-7; 8 bases fit TRBD1. The CDR3 protein is CASSLGQGLTYEQYF. The CDR3 nucleotides are TGTGCCAGCAGCTTAGGACAGGGTTTAACCTACGAGCAGTACTTC.